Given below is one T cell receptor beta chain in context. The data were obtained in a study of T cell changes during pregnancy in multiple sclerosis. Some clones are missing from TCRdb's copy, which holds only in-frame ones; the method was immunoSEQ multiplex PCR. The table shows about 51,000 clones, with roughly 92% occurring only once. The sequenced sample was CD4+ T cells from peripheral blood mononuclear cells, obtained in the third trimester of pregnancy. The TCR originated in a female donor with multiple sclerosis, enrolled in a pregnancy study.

CDR3 region: CASSLEGGRGYYGYTF. The DNA for the CDR3 is TGTGCCAGCAGCTTGGAGGGGGGGCGCGGTTACTATGGCTACACCTTC. The chain combines TRBV5-4 with TRBJ1-2, with D possibly being TRBD1 (6 bases). Trimming left V 0 bases short and J 3 bases short, with 15 bases between. From germline, CDR1 is SGHNT and CDR2 YYREEE (reference sequence). There are 16 residues in the CDR3.